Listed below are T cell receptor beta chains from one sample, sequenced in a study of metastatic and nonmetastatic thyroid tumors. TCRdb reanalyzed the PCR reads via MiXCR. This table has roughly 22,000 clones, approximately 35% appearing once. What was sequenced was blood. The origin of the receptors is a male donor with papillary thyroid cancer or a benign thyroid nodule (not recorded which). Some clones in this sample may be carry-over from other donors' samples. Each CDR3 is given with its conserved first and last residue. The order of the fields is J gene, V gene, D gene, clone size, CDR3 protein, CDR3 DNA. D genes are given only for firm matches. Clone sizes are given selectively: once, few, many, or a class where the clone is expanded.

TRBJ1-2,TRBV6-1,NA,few,CASRQENYGYTF,TGTGCCAGCAGACAGGAGAACTATGGCTACACCTTC
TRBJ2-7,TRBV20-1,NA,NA,CSAKELGDYEQYF,TGCAGTGCTAAAGAGCTAGGTGACTACGAGCAGTACTTC
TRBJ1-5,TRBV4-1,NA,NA,CASSQDQGGRQPQHF,TGCGCCAGCAGCCAAGATCAAGGGGGGAGACAGCCCCAGCATTTT
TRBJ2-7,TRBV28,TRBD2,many,CASSSLADLSYEQYF,TGTGCCAGCAGTTCCCTAGCGGACCTTTCCTACGAGCAGTACTTC
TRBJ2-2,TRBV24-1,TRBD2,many,CATSGAGGNTGELFF,TGTGCCACCAGTGGAGCGGGAGGTAACACCGGGGAGCTGTTTTTT
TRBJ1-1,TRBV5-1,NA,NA,CASSLDTGSKAFF,TGCGCCAGCAGCTTGGACACAGGGTCTAAAGCTTTCTTT
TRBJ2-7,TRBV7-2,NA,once,CASRPRGAEPYEQYF,TGTGCCAGCAGACCGAGGGGAGCGGAACCCTACGAGCAGTACTTC
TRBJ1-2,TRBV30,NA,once,CAWMVGANYGYTF,TGTGCCTGGATGGTAGGGGCTAACTATGGCTACACCTTC
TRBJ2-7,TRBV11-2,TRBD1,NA,CASSFRTGGSEQYF,TGTGCCAGCAGCTTCCGGACAGGGGGGAGCGAGCAGTACTTC
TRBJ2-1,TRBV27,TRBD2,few,CASSYSGTSGSDEQFF,TGTGCCAGCAGTTACTCTGGGACTAGCGGGAGCGATGAGCAGTTCTTC
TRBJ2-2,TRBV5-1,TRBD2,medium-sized,CASSLDSSGSTGELFF,TGCGCCAGCAGCTTGGACTCTAGCGGTTCCACCGGGGAGCTGTTTTTT
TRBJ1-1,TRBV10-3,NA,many,CAIRAGAEAFF,TGTGCCATCAGGGCAGGAGCTGAAGCTTTCTTT
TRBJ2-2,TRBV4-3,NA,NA,CAGSQSTNTGELFF,TGCGCCGGCAGCCAATCAACAAACACCGGGGAGCTGTTTTTT
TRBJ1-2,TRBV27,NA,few,CASSQEFGAGYTF,TGTGCCAGCTCACAGGAGTTTGGCGCGGGCTACACCTTC
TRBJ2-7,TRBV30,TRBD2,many,CACNVPGLAVYEQYF,TGTGCCTGTAATGTCCCGGGACTAGCGGTTTACGAGCAGTACTTC
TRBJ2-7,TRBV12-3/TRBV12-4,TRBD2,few,CASSQGGSGYEQYF,TGTGCCAGCAGCCAGGGCGGGAGCGGGTACGAGCAGTACTTC
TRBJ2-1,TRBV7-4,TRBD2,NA,CACSSQRGSSYTEQFF,TGTGCCTGCAGCTCCCAGCGGGGGAGCTCCTACACTGAGCAGTTCTTC
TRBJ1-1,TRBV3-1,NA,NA,CASSSEGLDTEAFF,TGTGCCAGCAGTTCGGAGGGGTTGGACACTGAAGCTTTCTTT
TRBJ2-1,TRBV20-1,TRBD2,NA,CSATSGGEGNEQFF,TGCAGTGCCACTAGCGGGGGCGAGGGCAATGAGCAGTTCTTC
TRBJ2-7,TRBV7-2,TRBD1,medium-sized,CASSLPGQTYEQYF,TGTGCCAGCAGCTTACCGGGACAGACCTACGAGCAGTACTTC
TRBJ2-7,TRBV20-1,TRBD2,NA,CSAGLALYNEQYF,TGCAGTGCGGGACTAGCCTTGTACAACGAGCAGTACTTC
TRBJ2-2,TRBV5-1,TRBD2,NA,CASSLDLAGNTGELFF,TGCGCCAGCAGCTTGGACCTAGCGGGAAACACCGGGGAGCTGTTTTTT
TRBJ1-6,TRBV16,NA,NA,CASSQEAPTYSPLHF,TGTGCCAGCAGCCAAGAGGCACCGACCTACTCACCCCTCCACTTT